The 7 T cell receptor beta chains below all came from one sample that was sequenced in a study of blood T cells in healthy people across ages (dated by TCRdb to between 2015 and 2016). The library was produced with 5' RACE. The sample was run on an Illumina HiSeq 2500. A second PCR of about 6 to 11 cycles was run with a J-beta primer mix and a sample-barcoded 5' primer. The public reads were run again by TCRdb, first through fastp at Q25 and then through MiXCR, and only productive beta chains were kept. Rows are combined by CDR3 protein, so each entry shows the most common genes and DNA. For this sample the table gives nearly 800,000 distinct CDR3 sequences, of which 25% were detected only once. 3.7% of the sample lies in the top ten. This sample also belongs to another study, concerning T cells of mothers and their children.

Material: blood. Receptor source: a boy between 10 and 17 years old in good health.

The table lists this clonotype with a few counts. The V and J genes are TRBV7-8 and TRBJ1-5, with D unresolved. This CDR3 is built from 13 residues. Germline CDR1 and CDR2: SGHVS and FQNEAQ. With 5 bases removed from V and 7 bases from J, the gap between germline ends came to 12 bases. The CDR3 reads CASSGEPGQPQHF. CDR3 coding DNA: TGTGCCAGCAGCGGGGAGCCTGGGCAGCCCCAGCATTTT.

V gene TRBV5-1 combines with J gene TRBJ2-1, with 9 bases aligning to TRBD2. Germline trimming cut 0 bases from V and 4 bases from J; bases unmatched to any gene: 11. Looked up from germline, CDR1 is SGHRS and CDR2 is YFSETQ. This CDR3 region has 18 residues. In nucleotides, the CDR3 is TGCGCCAGCAGCTTGGGGCTAGCGGGGTACCAACCATACAATGAGCAGTTCTTC. It specifies CASSLGLAGYQPYNEQFF. The full variable domain, rest sourced from reference TRBV5-1 and TRBJ2-1, is KAGVTQTPRYLIKTRGQQVTLSCSPISGHRSVSWYQQTPGQGLQFLFEYFSETQRNKGNFPGRFSGRQFSNSRSEMNVSTLELGDSALYLCASSLGLAGYQPYNEQFFGPGTRLTVL.

The genes are TRBV9 and TRBJ1-1; TRBD1 might be the D (5 bases). V gave up 3 bases and J gave up 0 bases, with 15 bases separating them. Germline-derived CDR1 and CDR2 are SGDLS and YYNGEE. The CDR3 has 16 amino acids. CDR3 residues: CASSGGGEKLNTEAFF. The CDR3 nucleotides are TGTGCCAGCAGCGGGGGCGGGGAGAAGTTGAACACTGAAGCTTTCTTT.

This clonotype has more than one count but fewer than ten. The rearrangement links TRBV21-1 to TRBJ2-5; the table's D call TRBD1 went unverified against the DNA. TRBV21-1 is a pseudogene segment. The CDR3 has 18 amino acids. CDR3 loop: CASSKWGGRDPNQETQYF. CDR3 nucleotide sequence: TGTGCCAGCAGCAAATGGGGGGGCCGCGACCCGAATCAAGAGACCCAGTACTTC.

This clonotype was recorded a few times. The chain uses TRBV5-1 and TRBJ1-5; D remains unclear. The CDR3 runs to 15 residues. Germline-derived CDR1 and CDR2 are SGHRS and YFSETQ. V shed 4 bases and J shed 0 bases, with 11 bases lying between them. CDR3 DNA: TGCGCCAGCAGCGAGGGATCCTATAGCAATCAGCCCCAGCATTTT. Amino acids: CASSEGSYSNQPQHF.

In its sample, this clonotype was seen many times. The chain joins TRBV19 to TRBJ2-5; D perhaps matches TRBD1 (5 bases). The CDR3 extends over 13 amino acids. V was pared by 9 bases and J by 5 bases, with 16 bases between. From germline, CDR1 is LNHDA and CDR2 SQIVND (reference sequence). In DNA form, the CDR3 reads TGTGCCAGCAGGGTTCCAGCAGGGGAGACCCAGTACTTC. Protein product: CASRVPAGETQYF.

The chain combines TRBV25-1 with TRBJ2-1; D is uncertain. The CDR3 has 19 residues. The germline V gene has CDR1 MGHDK and CDR2 SYGVNS. The germline V and J ends were trimmed by 4 bases and 1 base, with 23 bases remaining between them. CDR3 in amino acids: CASSGRILTAHLSYNEQFF. The CDR3 DNA is TGTGCCAGCAGTGGACGGATCCTGACGGCACATCTTTCCTACAATGAGCAGTTCTTC.